The rows below give T cell receptor beta chains drawn from one sample of a study of CD8+ T cells in alopecia areata. Measured with immunoSEQ multiplex PCR; TCRdb has only the in-frame clones, and not every one. This sample carries 110,000 or so clones, less than 70% of them seen once, and the ten largest clones take approximately 3.1%. Sequences were derived from CD4+ T cells sorted from blood, sampled at week 24, from a patient treated with tofacitinib. The receptors here all came from a human donor with alopecia areata. Each CDR3 is given with its conserved first and last residue. Fields, in order: D gene, J gene, V gene, clone size, CDR3 DNA, CDR3 protein. D genes are given only for firm matches. Clone size is shown for a subset of rows, as once, few, many or a class of expanded clone.

>-|TRBJ1-6|TRBV7-2|-
TGTGCCAGCAGCTTACGGGACGGGGATAATTCACCCCTCCACTTT
CASSLRDGDNSPLHF
>TRBD1|TRBJ1-6|TRBV30|-
TGTGCCGGGACAGGGGGATCCTATAATTCACCCCTCCACTTT
CAGTGGSYNSPLHF
>-|TRBJ1-2|TRBV6-6|-
TGTGCCAGCAGTTCCTCCTTAACCCAAGACAGAGGAGGCTACACCTTC
CASSSSLTQDRGGYTF
>TRBD1|TRBJ2-3|TRBV6-5|-
TGTGCCAGCAAAAGGGGACAGCTGACAGATACGCAGTATTTT
CASKRGQLTDTQYF
>-|TRBJ1-1|TRBV15|-
TGTGCCACCAGCAGAGATACCCGAATAAACACTGAAGCTTTCTTT
CATSRDTRINTEAFF
>-|TRBJ2-3|TRBV15|-
TGTGCCACCAGCACCCAGGGGGGAGGAGATACGCAGTATTTT
CATSTQGGGDTQYF
>TRBD1|TRBJ1-1|TRBV29-1|-
TGCAGCGCGGACAGGGGGGTGAACACTGAAGCTTTCTTT
CSADRGVNTEAFF
>TRBD1|TRBJ1-2|TRBV5-1|-
TGCGCCAGCAGCCGGACAGGCTTACGGGTAAATGGCTACACCTTC
CASSRTGLRVNGYTF
>-|TRBJ2-3|TRBV23-1|-
TGCGCCAGCAGTCCCGACACAACTAGCACAGATACGCAGTATTTT
CASSPDTTSTDTQYF
>-|TRBJ2-5|TRBV25-1|-
TGTGCCAGCACAACCGGGTCCCAAGAGACCCAGTACTTC
CASTTGSQETQYF
>TRBD1|TRBJ2-2|TRBV9|once
TGTGCCAGCAGCGAAAAACCACCGGGACAGTTCACCGGAGGGGAGCTGTTTTTT
CASSEKPPGQFTGGELFF
>-|TRBJ1-2|TRBV29-1|-
TGCAGCGTTGAGGATTTGGGGCAGAACTATGGCTACACCTTC
CSVEDLGQNYGYTF
>-|TRBJ1-1|TRBV4-1|-
TGCGCCAGCAGCCAAGATTACGAGAACACTGAAGCTTTCTTT
CASSQDYENTEAFF
>-|TRBJ2-2|TRBV28|-
TGTGCCAGCAGCCGAAGAACAGGGAACACCGGGGAGCTGTTTTTT
CASSRRTGNTGELFF
>TRBD1|TRBJ1-5|TRBV7-9|once
TGTGCCAGCAGCTCGGGACAGGTCAATCAGCCCCAGCATTTT
CASSSGQVNQPQHF
>TRBD1|TRBJ1-1|TRBV14|few
TGTGCCAGCAGCCAAGTAGGGACAGGGGCCGAAGCTTTCTTT
CASSQVGTGAEAFF
>-|TRBJ1-2|TRBV30|-
TGTGCCTGGAGTGTACGGGGGGAAGGCTACACCTTC
CAWSVRGEGYTF
>TRBD2|TRBJ2-5|TRBV19|-
TGTGCCAGTAGTACCAGGGAGGGGGAGACCCAGTACTTC
CASSTREGETQYF
>-|TRBJ1-6|TRBV30|-
TGTGCCTGGAGTTTCCGACAGGCCCGATCACCCCTCCACTTT
CAWSFRQARSPLHF
>TRBD2|TRBJ2-2|TRBV12-5|-
TGTGCTAGTGGTTTGGTCGGACTAGCGGGGAACACCGGGGAGCTGTTTTTT
CASGLVGLAGNTGELFF
>-|TRBJ1-2|TRBV5-6|many
TGTGCCAGCACCCAGGAGTCCTATGGCTACACCTTC
CASTQESYGYTF
>-|TRBJ2-7|TRBV29-1|-
TGCAGCGTTCGGGAAACGTACGAGCAGTACTTC
CSVRETYEQYF
>-|TRBJ1-1|TRBV18|few
TGTGCCAGCTCATCCACGAACACTGAAGCTTTCTTT
CASSSTNTEAFF
>-|TRBJ1-1|TRBV30|-
TGTGCCTGGAGTGCCGGGGGGACGGCTTTCTTT
CAWSAGGTAFF
>TRBD1|TRBJ2-5|TRBV4-1|-
TGCGCCAGCAGCCAAGGGGACAGGGCCCTACAGACCCAGTACTTC
CASSQGDRALQTQYF
>TRBD1|TRBJ2-1|TRBV5-4|-
TGTGCCAGCAGCTCCGGGACAGTGGTCAATGAGCAGTTCTTC
CASSSGTVVNEQFF
>TRBD2|TRBJ2-5|TRBV11-2|few
TGTGCCAGCAGCTCCGCCGGGGGGGTCGACCAGTACTTC
CASSSAGGVDQYF
>TRBD2|TRBJ2-5|TRBV15|few
TGTGCCACCAGCAGAGGGGCTAGCGGGGGGGCCGGTGAGACCCAGTACTTC
CATSRGASGGAGETQYF
>-|TRBJ2-1|TRBV19|few
TGTGCCAGTAGGAGAGCGGGCCCGAGCGGCAATGAGCAGTTCTTC
CASRRAGPSGNEQFF
>-|TRBJ2-3|TRBV20-1|few
TGCAGTGTAGGGCGAGGAGATACGCAGTATTTT
CSVGRGDTQYF
>TRBD1|TRBJ1-2|TRBV6-5|few
TGTGCCAGCAGTTCGCCCTCCCGGACAGGGACCTATGGCTACACCTTC
CASSSPSRTGTYGYTF
>-|TRBJ2-6|TRBV7-2|-
TGTGCCAGCAGCCGCGACACCCGGGCCACTACCTCTGGGGCCAACGTCCTGACTTTC
CASSRDTRATTSGANVLTF
>-|TRBJ2-1|TRBV7-2|few
TGTGCCAGCAGCCCCAGTCGGGGTGGCAATGAGCAGTTCTTC
CASSPSRGGNEQFF
>-|TRBJ2-3|TRBV10-3|-
TGTGCCATCGGCTCAGGGTTGGGCACAGATACGCAGTATTTT
CAIGSGLGTDTQYF
>-|TRBJ1-1|TRBV19|-
TGTGCCAGTAGTATGGGGAGAGGGCTGAACACTGAAGCTTTCTTT
CASSMGRGLNTEAFF
>-|TRBJ2-1|TRBV14|many
TGTGCCAGCAGCCAAGAGATTCGGCGGTATGAGCAGTTCTTC
CASSQEIRRYEQFF
>TRBD1|TRBJ1-1|TRBV5-4|-
TGTGCCAGCAGCTTGGATACAGGGGGCACCACTGAAGCTTTCTTT
CASSLDTGGTTEAFF
>TRBD2|TRBJ2-5|TRBV5-1|-
TGCGCCAGCAGCTTGGACAGCGGGGGTGCGACCCAGTACTTC
CASSLDSGGATQYF
>-|TRBJ2-7|TRBV6-5|-
TGTGCCAGCAGTTACGACGAATCCTCCTACGAGCAGTACTTC
CASSYDESSYEQYF
>-|TRBJ1-2|TRBV5-4|-
TGTGCCAGCGGGCCATTAACCCGGGTAGATTATGGCTACACCTTC
CASGPLTRVDYGYTF
>-|TRBJ1-2|TRBV30|few
TGTGCCTGGAATAGGGGATCGGCTGGCTACACCTTC
CAWNRGSAGYTF
>-|TRBJ1-2|TRBV13|-
TGTGCCAGCAGCTTAGGCATCGGGGGGCAAGAGGGCTACACCTTC
CASSLGIGGQEGYTF
>-|TRBJ2-3|TRBV18|few
TGTGCCAGCTCACCTTACACAGATACGCAGTATTTT
CASSPYTDTQYF
>-|TRBJ1-5|TRBV4-3|-
TGCGCCAGCAGCCAAGACTGGGCGCCCGGCAATCAGCCCCAGCATTTT
CASSQDWAPGNQPQHF
>-|TRBJ2-2|TRBV29-1|few
TGCAGCGCTGGGGAATTTGGGACCGGGGAGCTGTTTTTT
CSAGEFGTGELFF
>-|TRBJ1-2|TRBV4-2|-
TGTGCCAGCAGCCAAGATCCGTCCATGCCTGGCTACACCTTC
CASSQDPSMPGYTF
>TRBD1|TRBJ1-4|TRBV25-1|-
TGTGCCAGCAGCTCAGCCAGGGGGTATGAAAAACTGTTTTTT
CASSSARGYEKLFF
>-|TRBJ2-2|TRBV4-1|few
TGCGCCAGCAGCCAAGTCAGCGGGGAGCTGTTTTTT
CASSQVSGELFF
>TRBD1|TRBJ2-1|TRBV7-9|-
TGTGCCAGCAGCTTACTGGGACAGCTAAATGAGCAGTTCTTC
CASSLLGQLNEQFF
>-|TRBJ2-1|TRBV4-3|-
TGCGCCAGCAGCCAAGATTTTGGGGCAGGAAAGTTCTTC
CASSQDFGAGKFF
>TRBD2|TRBJ2-1|TRBV2|-
TGTGCCAGCCAGACTAGCGGGCTGTACAATGAGCAGTTCTTC
CASQTSGLYNEQFF
>-|TRBJ2-5|TRBV10-3|-
TGTGCCTCGGGGGTCGGCAGGGGGCAAGAGACCCAGTACTTC
CASGVGRGQETQYF
>-|TRBJ2-2|TRBV7-2|few
TGTGCCAGCAGCCCCCAGCGGGCAACCGGGGAGCTGTTTTTT
CASSPQRATGELFF
>-|TRBJ1-5|TRBV19|-
TGTGCCAGTAGTATCCCCCGGGGTCCGCTTCCCCAGCATTTT
CASSIPRGPLPQHF
>-|TRBJ2-5|TRBV5-4|few
TGTGCCAGCAGCCCGGGGGGCGAAGAGACCCAGTACTTC
CASSPGGEETQYF